This TCR beta chain derives from a study of blood T cells in healthy people across ages. Study outcomes and limitations: Significant beta diversity loss was already apparent by age approximately 38, declining roughly linearly.

Together with a sample-barcoded 5' primer, a J-beta primer mix was included in a second PCR lasting roughly 6 to 12 cycles. MiXCR, applied by TCRdb to the 5' RACE reads, yields one record per CDR3 protein. Here the sample spans more than 650,000 distinct CDR3 sequences, approximately 24% being singletons. As for this clonotype: Its antigen is undetermined.

Trimming took 5 bases from V and 8 from J, leaving 12 bases between them. There are 12 residues in the CDR3. Germline CDR1 and CDR2: MDHEN and SYDVKM. These data also featured in a second study, about T cells of mothers and their children. That report adds: Study donors consisted of a few healthy Caucasian mothers and their six children. Slightly higher, non-significant overlap characterized related mother-child pairs relative to unrelated pairs.

The chain employs TRBV28 and TRBJ2-5, with a possible D match to TRBD2 (5 bases). The source of this sequence is a boy younger than 18 in good health. The specimen was blood. CDR3 sequence reads: CASSATRLTQYF. CDR3 nucleotide sequence: TGTGCCAGCAGTGCTACTAGGTTAACCCAGTACTTC.